One sample yielded the 25 T cell receptor beta chains listed below, sequenced in a study of blood T cell repertoires in COVID-19. Produced via immunoSEQ multiplex PCR; TCRdb's table is partial and in-frame only. The data contain roughly 120,000 clones, just under 90% of them singletons. Specimen: peripheral blood. The receptors here all came from a woman aged 50 to 65 with acute or convalescent COVID-19.

CDR3 sequence reads: CAWSSPGDRGLPYGYTF. DNA of the CDR3: TGTGCCTGGAGCTCCCCGGGGGACAGGGGCCTTCCTTATGGCTACACCTTC. V and J are TRBV30 and TRBJ1-2; 10 bases map to TRBD1. Germline V gene sequence: CDR1 GTSNPN, CDR2 SVGIG (reference sequence). This CDR3 has 17 amino acids. V gave up 3 bases and J gave up 5 bases; unmatched junction bases: 15.

The chain combines TRBV9 with TRBJ2-5, with D possibly matching TRBD2 (5 bases). This CDR3 comprises 16 residues. V was clipped by 3 bases and J by 1 base, with 16 bases between them. Germline V gives CDR1 SGDLS, CDR2 YYNGEE. The CDR3 region has the DNA TGTGCCAGCAGCGCCACCGGGGTAGTAGTCCAAGAGACCCAGTACTTC. Amino acids: CASSATGVVVQETQYF.

This chain links TRBV5-1 with TRBJ2-1; no clear D gene. The V gene's germline CDR1 is SGHRS and CDR2 YFSETQ. This CDR3 spans 13 amino acids. Trimming cost V 5 bases and J 4 bases, with 10 bases left between them. This CDR3 reads CASSPVEYNEQFF. The CDR3 DNA reads as TGCGCCAGCAGTCCGGTGGAGTACAATGAGCAGTTCTTC.

The chain couples TRBV5-1 to TRBJ1-3, with 7 bases fitting TRBD1. The CDR3 is 15 residues long. Per the germline V gene, CDR1 is SGHRS and CDR2 is YFSETQ. The trim removed 1 base at V and 7 bases at J, leaving 8 bases unmatched. CDR3 region: CASSLTGVFGNTIYF. In DNA, the CDR3 is TGCGCCAGCAGCTTGACAGGGGTGTTTGGGAACACCATATATTTT.

The genes are TRBV3-1 (or the pseudogene TRBV3-2) and TRBJ1-2; 9 positions agree with TRBD1. Germline lookup yields CDR1 LGHDT and CDR2 YNNKEL (reference sequence). CDR3 length: 14 amino acids. J gave up 13 bases and V 4 bases, and 13 bases lay outside the gene matches. CDR3 nucleotide sequence: TGTGCCAGCAGCCTAAGTTCCGGGACAGGGAAGCGCACCTTC. Translating it yields CASSLSSGTGKRTF.

Only one count was recorded for this clone. The CDR3 region has the DNA TGTGCCAGTAGTGACAGTGTGTATAGCAATCAGCCCCAGCATTTT. This translates into CASSDSVYSNQPQHF. The chain couples TRBV19 to TRBJ1-5; possible D gene TRBD1, 5 bases. CDR3 length: 15 residues. The germline CDR1 and CDR2 sequences are LNHDA and SQIVND (reference sequence). Trimming pared 5 bases from V and 0 bases from J, leaving 11 bases between.

This clone was found once. The chain joins TRBV19 to TRBJ2-5, with a weak D call TRBD2 (6 bases). Trimming cost V 10 bases and J 2 bases, with 17 bases left between them. Germline V lookup: CDR1 LNHDA, CDR2 SQIVND (reference sequence). The CDR3 is 14 residues long. Here the CDR3 DNA reads TGTGCCACCCAAACTGGGGGGATACAAGAGACCCAGTACTTC. It is translated as CATQTGGIQETQYF. The full variable domain, in which reference TRBV19 and TRBJ2-5 provide the parts outside the CDR3, is DGGITQSPKYLFRKEGQNVTLSCEQNLNHDAMYWYRQDPGQGLRLIYYSQIVNDFQKGDIAEGYSVSREKKESFPLTVTSAQKNPTAFYLCATQTGGIQETQYFGPGTRLLVL.

This clone was detected only a few times. The rearrangement joins TRBV11-3 to TRBJ2-3, with unresolved D. Trimming shortened V by 1 base and J by 1 base, and 15 bases separated the two germline ends. CDR1 and CDR2 from the germline V gene are SGHNT and YENEEA. This CDR3 contains 17 residues. For the CDR3, the DNA is TGTGCCAGCAGCTTAGGTAGAGTGTCTGAGGGCACAGATACGCAGTATTTT. Protein: CASSLGRVSEGTDTQYF.

The chain recombines TRBV19 with TRBJ1-1, with a tentative D call TRBD1 (5 bases). V lost 5 bases and J 7 bases, leaving 11 bases between the germline ends. Germline lookup yields CDR1 LNHDA and CDR2 SQIVND (reference sequence). This CDR3 has 12 amino acids. In nucleotides, the CDR3 is TGTGCCAGTAGTTTCGGGGGGAGTGAAGCTTTCTTT. It is translated as CASSFGGSEAFF.

This sequence joins TRBV10-3 and TRBJ2-7; D is unclear. This CDR3 is 11 amino acids long. Per germline, CDR1 ENHRY and CDR2 SYGVKD. Trimming stripped 4 bases from V and 1 base from J, with 2 bases between. CDR3 DNA: TGTGCCATCAGTGCTTCCTACGAGCAGTACTTC. It is translated as CAISASYEQYF.

The chain's CDR3 is CASSDRGDTDTQYF. The CDR3 nucleotides are TGTGCCAGCAGTGACAGGGGCGACACAGATACGCAGTATTTT. This chain uses TRBV25-1 with TRBJ2-3, with D maybe TRBD1 (6 bases). The V gene lost 3 bases and the J gene lost 2 bases, with 9 bases spanning the gap. Germline V lookup: CDR1 MGHDK, CDR2 SYGVNS. This CDR3 is built from 14 residues. Using reference TRBV25-1 and TRBJ2-3 for the parts outside the CDR3, the full variable domain is EADIYQTPRYLVIGTGKKITLECSQTMGHDKMYWYQQDPGMELHLIHYSYGVNSTEKGDLSSESTVSRIRTEHFPLTLESARPSHTSQYLCASSDRGDTDTQYFGPGTRLTVL.

The chain links TRBV5-4 to TRBJ2-5; 8 bases are shared with TRBD2. V was pared by 4 bases and J by 2 bases, with 16 bases of the junction left unmatched. Germline V lookup: CDR1 SGHNT, CDR2 YYREEE (reference sequence). This CDR3 comprises 18 residues. CDR3 protein: CASSPPPDGRAGQETQYF. CDR3 DNA: TGTGCCAGCAGCCCACCTCCGGACGGGAGGGCGGGTCAAGAGACCCAGTACTTC.

The CDR3 DNA is TGTGCCAGCAGCTTCCCCGGGACAGGAGCAATGTGGGGTTCACCCCTCCACTTT. It yields the protein CASSFPGTGAMWGSPLHF. The V gene is TRBV7-8, the J gene TRBJ1-6; 8 positions match TRBD1. Germline V lookup: CDR1 SGHVS, CDR2 FQNEAQ. V lost 3 bases and J lost 9; bases outside the gene matches: 16. This CDR3 comprises 18 residues.

The V and J genes are TRBV3-1 (or the pseudogene TRBV3-2) and TRBJ1-1; TRBD1 aligns across 8 bases. V was clipped by 3 bases and J by 1 base; unmatched bases: 1. The CDR3 covers 14 residues. Per the germline V gene, CDR1 is LGHDT and CDR2 is YNNKEL (reference sequence). The CDR3 region has the DNA TGTGCCAGCAGCCAGGACAGGGCGAACACTGAAGCTTTCTTT. It specifies CASSQDRANTEAFF.

This chain connects TRBV3-1 (or the pseudogene TRBV3-2) to TRBJ2-3, with D tentatively TRBD1 (5 bases). Germline-derived CDR1 and CDR2 are LGHDT and YNNKEL (reference sequence). Trimming removed 2 bases from V and 1 base from J, with 13 bases in between. The CDR3 has 16 residues. CDR3 region: CASSQFVLGGTDTQYF. CDR3 bases: TGTGCCAGCAGCCAATTTGTATTAGGGGGCACAGATACGCAGTATTTT.

This clone was detected only a few times. The chain couples TRBV5-4 to TRBJ2-2; weak D call: TRBD1 (6 bases). The CDR3 covers 15 residues. Germline loops: CDR1 SGHNT, CDR2 YYREEE (reference sequence). Trimming cost V 3 bases and J 4 bases, with 13 bases left between them. The DNA for the CDR3 is TGTGCCAGCAGCTCCTCAGGGGAGAGCACCGGGGAGCTGTTTTTT. Amino acid sequence: CASSSSGESTGELFF.

The chain recombines TRBV30 with TRBJ1-4, with D possibly being TRBD1 (5 bases). CDR1 is GTSNPN, CDR2 SVGIG, per germline (reference sequence). The CDR3 is made up of 12 amino acids. With 5 bases removed from V and 5 bases from J, the gap between germline ends came to 9 bases. The CDR3 DNA reads as TGTGCCTGGTCTCAGGGAAATGAAAAACTGTTTTTT. It translates to CAWSQGNEKLFF.

This clone has a handful of counts. V and J are TRBV4-2 and TRBJ2-7, with 7 bases matching TRBD2. Unmatched junction bases numbered 8, after V lost 3 bases and J lost 3 bases. The V gene's germline CDR1 is LGHNA and CDR2 YNFKEQ. The CDR3 loop spans 15 amino acids. CDR3 in amino acids: CASSHDPAGSYEQYF. DNA of the CDR3: TGTGCCAGCAGCCACGACCCAGCGGGGAGCTACGAGCAGTACTTC.

J is TRBJ2-7 and V is TRBV7-9; possible D gene TRBD2, 6 bases. Per germline, CDR1 SEHNR and CDR2 FQNEAQ (reference sequence). Trimming took 4 bases from V and 2 from J, leaving 18 bases between them. The length of the CDR3 is 16 residues. The CDR3 loop reads CASSSQAGATPYEQYF. CDR3 coding DNA: TGTGCCAGCAGCTCCCAAGCGGGTGCCACCCCCTACGAGCAGTACTTC.

V usage is TRBV6-2 or TRBV6-3 and J usage is TRBJ2-1; a weak D match, TRBD2 (6 bases). V was cut by 0 bases and J by 14 bases, with 23 bases left in between. Germline V gives CDR1 MNHEY, CDR2 SVGEGT. CDR3 length equals 16 residues. The CDR3 reads CASSYSSTNGGNREFF. CDR3 DNA sequence: TGTGCCAGCAGTTACTCGTCGACCAATGGGGGGAATCGGGAGTTCTTC.

This clone was detected once. J is TRBJ1-3 and V is TRBV5-1, with D unresolved. Germline-derived CDR1 and CDR2 are SGHRS and YFSETQ. V lost 0 bases and J 8 bases, leaving 15 bases between the germline ends. This CDR3 has 15 amino acids. Here the CDR3 DNA reads TGCGCCAGCAGCTTGGTCCCCGGAGTTGTTGACACCATATATTTT. Encoded protein: CASSLVPGVVDTIYF.

This chain links TRBV27 with TRBJ1-2; D is unresolved. This CDR3 contains 13 residues. The V end was cut by 8 bases, the J end by 7 bases, with 17 bases between. Germline V gene data show CDR1 as MNHEY and CDR2 as SMNVEV (reference sequence). The CDR3 DNA sequence: TGTGCCAGCGGGTCAGGAGGGTCAAGTGGCTACACCTTC. The encoded protein is CASGSGGSSGYTF.

The chain links TRBV6-5 to TRBJ1-2, with a tentative D call TRBD1 (5 bases). The ends were cut back, 8 bases at V and 6 bases at J, with 19 bases in the middle. Germline loops: CDR1 MNHEY, CDR2 SVGAGI. The CDR3 consists of 14 residues. The CDR3 protein is CASGQSGLSHGYTF. CDR3 coding DNA: TGTGCCAGCGGCCAATCGGGACTGAGCCATGGCTACACCTTC.

This chain links TRBV11-3 with TRBJ1-2, with 12 bases fitting TRBD1. The CDR3 covers 15 residues. The trim removed 5 bases at V and 6 bases at J, leaving 7 bases unmatched. Germline lookup yields CDR1 SGHNT and CDR2 YENEEA. CDR3 sequence: CASSEGGQGANGYTF. CDR3 DNA: TGTGCCAGCAGCGAGGGGGGACAGGGGGCAAATGGCTACACCTTC.

The chain has TRBV29-1 and TRBJ2-2; possible D gene TRBD1, 5 bases. Germline V gene data show CDR1 as SQVTM and CDR2 as ANQGSEA. The CDR3 extends over 13 amino acids. V shed 7 bases and J shed 1 base, with 10 bases lying between them. CDR3 residues: CSATGLNTGELFF. CDR3 DNA: TGCAGCGCCACAGGATTGAACACCGGGGAGCTGTTTTTT.